A selection of T cell receptor beta chains follows, all from one sample in a study of cytomegalovirus exposure and HLA in healthy donors. Method: immunoSEQ multiplex PCR; TCRdb's copy keeps in-frame clones and lacks some. The profile shows 150,000 or so clones, 81% of them singletons. Sequenced input: PBMCs. Receptors were obtained from a man aged 50-60 years in good health and CMV-seropositive. CDR3s include the opening cysteine and the closing phenylalanine or tryptophan. The order of the fields is V gene, CDR3 length, D gene, clone size, J gene, CDR3 protein, CDR3 DNA. A D gene is named only where the DNA matches it firmly. Clone size appears in some rows only: once, few, many, or a class for an expanded clone.

TRBV5-1	15	NA	NA	TRBJ1-4	CASSLVGGTNEKLFF	TGCGCCAGCAGCTTGGTTGGGGGGACTAATGAAAAACTGTTTTTT
TRBV15	12	NA	NA	TRBJ1-2	CATSRDRGGYTF	TGTGCCACCAGCAGAGATCGGGGTGGCTACACCTTC
TRBV2	15	NA	NA	TRBJ2-1	CASSDLEKILSEQFF	TGTGCCAGCAGTGATCTGGAGAAGATCCTTAGTGAGCAGTTCTTC
TRBV6-6	16	NA	NA	TRBJ1-2	CASSYSADSLTYGYTF	TGTGCCAGCAGTTACTCGGCAGACAGCCTCACCTATGGCTACACCTTC
TRBV27	15	NA	NA	TRBJ1-1	CASSPLVGVNTEAFF	TGTGCCAGCAGCCCTCTTGTGGGAGTGAACACTGAAGCTTTCTTT
TRBV18	15	TRBD1	NA	TRBJ1-1	CASSPRDSSYTEAFF	TGTGCCAGCTCACCAAGGGACAGCTCCTACACTGAAGCTTTCTTT
TRBV7-8	14	TRBD2	NA	TRBJ2-7	CASRSSSGPYEQYF	TGTGCCAGCAGGTCGTCTAGCGGCCCCTACGAGCAGTACTTC
TRBV6-1	14	TRBD1	NA	TRBJ1-1	CASSEYRGGPEAFF	TGTGCCAGCAGTGAGTACAGGGGTGGGCCTGAAGCTTTCTTT
TRBV6-1	12	NA	NA	TRBJ1-2	CASTDSPGGYTF	TGTGCCAGCACGGACAGCCCGGGAGGCTACACCTTC
TRBV2	15	NA	NA	TRBJ1-1	CASIKNPGSRTEAFF	TGTGCCAGCATAAAGAACCCAGGGTCGAGGACTGAAGCTTTCTTT
TRBV7-2	13	NA	once	TRBJ2-7	CASREGGVYEQYF	TGTGCCAGCAGGGAAGGGGGGGTGTACGAGCAGTACTTC
TRBV28	18	TRBD2	NA	TRBJ2-1	CASSFPPAGGERRDEQFF	TGTGCCAGCAGTTTCCCCCCCGCGGGAGGCGAAAGACGCGATGAGCAGTTCTTC
TRBV7-3	13	NA	NA	TRBJ1-1	CASSLTSYTEAFF	TGTGCCAGCAGCTTAACGTCTTACACTGAAGCTTTCTTT
TRBV7-9	15	TRBD1	NA	TRBJ1-6	CSSSLGGQGASPLHF	TGTTCCAGCAGCTTAGGGGGACAGGGGGCTTCACCCCTCCACTTT
TRBV6-5	15	NA	NA	TRBJ1-1	CASSYSLQGGTEAFF	TGTGCCAGCAGTTACTCGTTGCAGGGTGGAACTGAAGCTTTCTTT
TRBV27	15	NA	NA	TRBJ2-3	CASRALVMRTDTQYF	TGTGCCAGCAGGGCACTAGTTATGCGCACAGATACGCAGTATTTT
TRBV5-1	16	NA	NA	TRBJ2-2	CASRDGGSANTGELFF	TGCGCCAGCAGGGACGGAGGGTCGGCGAACACCGGGGAGCTGTTTTTT
TRBV2	17	NA	NA	TRBJ1-1	CASSDIGPLALNTEAFF	TGTGCCAGCAGTGATATAGGCCCCCTAGCCTTGAACACTGAAGCTTTCTTT
TRBV18	10	NA	NA	TRBJ1-1	CASRDTEAFF	TGTGCCAGTCGGGACACTGAAGCTTTCTTT
TRBV28	15	TRBD1	NA	TRBJ2-6	CASSPGGSGANVLTF	TGTGCCAGCAGTCCAGGGGGCTCTGGGGCCAACGTCCTGACTTTC
TRBV9	15	TRBD2	NA	TRBJ2-2	CASSQGGIGHGELFF	TGTGCCAGCAGCCAGGGAGGGATAGGCCACGGGGAGCTGTTTTTT
TRBV6-1	13	TRBD1	NA	TRBJ1-1	CASSERDRGEAFF	TGTGCCAGCAGTGAACGGGACAGGGGAGAAGCTTTCTTT
TRBV28	14	NA	few	TRBJ2-7	CASSLLTGPYEQYF	TGTGCCAGCAGTTTATTAACAGGACCTTACGAGCAGTACTTC
TRBV19	15	TRBD1	NA	TRBJ1-2	CASSPSRGLDYGYTF	TGTGCCAGTAGTCCCAGCAGGGGGCTGGACTATGGCTACACCTTC
TRBV4-1	16	TRBD1	NA	TRBJ2-1	CASSQDPGTGGVRQFF	TGCGCCAGCAGCCAAGATCCCGGGACAGGGGGCGTGAGGCAGTTCTTC
TRBV18	14	NA	NA	TRBJ1-2	CASSPEAPSYGYTF	TGTGCCAGCTCACCAGAGGCGCCTTCCTATGGCTACACCTTC
TRBV28	14	NA	NA	TRBJ1-1	CASSFGQQNTEAFF	TGTGCCAGCAGTTTTGGACAGCAGAACACTGAAGCTTTCTTT
TRBV7-9	15	TRBD1	NA	TRBJ1-2	CASSLTTGQDYGYTF	TGTGCCAGCAGCTTGACGACAGGGCAAGACTATGGCTACACCTTC
TRBV5-1	16	TRBD2	NA	TRBJ2-2	CASSLAPSGNTGELFF	TGCGCCAGCAGCTTGGCCCCTAGCGGGAACACCGGGGAGCTGTTTTTT
TRBV2	15	NA	NA	TRBJ2-2	CASSEARAYTGELFF	TGTGCCAGCAGTGAAGCGCGGGCATACACCGGGGAGCTGTTTTTT
TRBV5-4	13	NA	NA	TRBJ1-1	CASSWGRNTEAFF	TGTGCCAGCAGCTGGGGGCGGAACACTGAAGCTTTCTTT